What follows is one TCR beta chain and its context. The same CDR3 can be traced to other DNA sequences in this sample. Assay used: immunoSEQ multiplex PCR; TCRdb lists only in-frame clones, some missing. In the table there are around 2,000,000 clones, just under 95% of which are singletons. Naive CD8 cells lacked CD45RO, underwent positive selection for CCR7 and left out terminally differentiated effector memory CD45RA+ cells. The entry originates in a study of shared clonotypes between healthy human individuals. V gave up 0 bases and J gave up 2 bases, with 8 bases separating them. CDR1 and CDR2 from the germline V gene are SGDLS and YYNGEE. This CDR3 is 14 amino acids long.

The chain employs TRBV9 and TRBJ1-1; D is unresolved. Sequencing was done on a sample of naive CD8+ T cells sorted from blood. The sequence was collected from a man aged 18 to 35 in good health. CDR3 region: CASSVGQLNTEAFF. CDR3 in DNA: TGTGCCAGCAGCGTAGGGCAGCTTAACACTGAAGCTTTCTTT.